What follows are 15 T cell receptor beta chains derived from one specimen sequenced in a study of blood T cell repertoires in COVID-19. Sequenced by immunoSEQ multiplex PCR; TCRdb stores in-frame clones only, minus some. In the table there are around 230,000 clones, 87% of which are singletons. The source material was peripheral blood. These TCRs come from a man aged 60 to 69 who had recovered from COVID-19.

The gene calls are TRBV7-6 and TRBJ1-6; D is uncertain. Germline loops: CDR1 SGHVS, CDR2 FNYEAQ. The CDR3 is made up of 14 amino acids. With 2 bases removed from V and 13 bases from J, the gap between germline ends came to 15 bases. The CDR3 DNA is TGTGCCAGCAGCTTAATTGGGCCTCCGGGGCCCCTCCACTTT. Protein sequence: CASSLIGPPGPLHF. The full variable domain, rest sourced from reference TRBV7-6 and TRBJ1-6, is GAGVSQSPRYKVTKRGQDVALRCDPISGHVSLYWYRQALGQGPEFLTYFNYEAQQDKSGLPNDRFSAERPEGSISTLTIQRTEQRDSAMYRCASSLIGPPGPLHFGNGTRLTVT.

This clone showed up just once. This rearrangement joins TRBV20-1 to TRBJ2-1, with 8 bases matching TRBD1. Germline V gene lookup returns CDR1 DFQATT and CDR2 SNEGSKA (reference sequence). Trimming cost V 3 bases and J 0 bases; bases outside gene matches: 4. This CDR3 has 15 amino acids. The CDR3 DNA is TGCAGTGCTAGTTCCGACAGGGGCTCCTACAATGAGCAGTTCTTC. This gives the protein CSASSDRGSYNEQFF.

J is TRBJ2-5 and V is TRBV11-3, with TRBD1 as a possible D gene (6 bases). Trimming took 5 bases from V and 5 from J, leaving 18 bases between them. There are 15 residues in the CDR3. The germline gives CDR1 SGHNT, CDR2 YENEEA. The CDR3 DNA reads TGTGCCAGCAGCCCTTCAACAGGGATGGGGGAGACCCAGTACTTC. Protein: CASSPSTGMGETQYF.

This rearrangement joins TRBV3-1 (or the pseudogene TRBV3-2) to TRBJ1-2; 10 bases fit TRBD1. Losses at the gene ends were 4 bases for V and 0 bases for J; bases not matched to a gene: 8. Germline V gene lookup returns CDR1 LGHDT and CDR2 YNNKEL (reference sequence). The CDR3 runs 17 residues. The CDR3 DNA is TGTGCCAGCAGCCGCATTAGGGACAGGGGAACTAACTATGGCTACACCTTC. As protein: CASSRIRDRGTNYGYTF.

The chain combines TRBV5-6 with TRBJ2-7, with TRBD1 identical over 8 bases. Per germline, CDR1 SGHDT and CDR2 YYEEEE. The CDR3 length is 13 residues. Trimming took 4 bases from V and 8 from J; bases not matched to a gene: 8. The CDR3 spells CASSPRTGPKQYV. In DNA, the CDR3 is TGTGCCAGCAGCCCGAGGACAGGGCCAAAGCAGTACGTC.

This clone was observed a single time. V and J are TRBV5-1 and TRBJ2-5; 12 bases line up with TRBD2. Germline CDR1 SGHRS, CDR2 YFSETQ. This CDR3 has 15 amino acids. Trimming at V came to 7 bases and at J to 4 bases, leaving 8 bases not matched to a gene. CDR3 sequence reads: CASGPLAGGRETQYF. For the CDR3, the DNA is TGCGCCAGCGGGCCCCTAGCGGGGGGGCGAGAGACCCAGTACTTC. Supplemented by reference TRBV5-1 and TRBJ2-5, the full variable domain reads KAGVTQTPRYLIKTRGQQVTLSCSPISGHRSVSWYQQTPGQGLQFLFEYFSETQRNKGNFPGRFSGRQFSNSRSEMNVSTLELGDSALYLCASGPLAGGRETQYFGPGTRLLVL.

The chain combines TRBV7-9 with TRBJ1-6, with a possible D match to TRBD1 (5 bases). This CDR3 region has 15 residues. V lost 5 bases to trimming and J lost 5 bases, with 13 bases between them. Germline V lookup: CDR1 SEHNR, CDR2 FQNEAQ (reference sequence). The CDR3 DNA follows: TGTGCCAGCAGCCTAGGGGAGCATAATAATTCACCCCTCCACTTT. Amino acids: CASSLGEHNNSPLHF. The complete variable domain, with remaining parts taken from reference TRBV7-9 and TRBJ1-6, reads DTGVSQNPRHKITKRGQNVTFRCDPISEHNRLYWYRQTLGQGPEFLTYFQNEAQLEKSRLLSDRFSAERPKGSFSTLEIQRTEQGDSAMYLCASSLGEHNNSPLHFGNGTRLTVT.

V is TRBV4-2 and J is TRBJ2-2; TRBD2 aligns across 11 bases. Germline values: CDR1 LGHNA, CDR2 YNFKEQ. Unmatched junction bases numbered 2, after V lost 0 bases and J lost 2 bases. This CDR3 is 17 amino acids long. CDR3 protein: CASSQEGLAVNTGELFF. DNA for the CDR3: TGTGCCAGCAGCCAAGAGGGACTAGCGGTAAACACCGGGGAGCTGTTTTTT.

J is TRBJ1-2 and V is TRBV2; 9 bases map to TRBD1. The CDR3 is 16 residues long. Germline V CDR1 and CDR2: SNHLY, FYNNEI. V shed 5 bases and J 6 bases; nucleotides not matched to a gene: 13. CDR3 amino acids: CASSLSYGDRDNGYTF. The CDR3 DNA is TGTGCCAGCAGTCTCTCCTACGGGGACAGGGATAATGGCTACACCTTC.

The V and J genes are TRBV5-1 and TRBJ1-1, with 10 bases aligning to TRBD1. Germline loops: CDR1 SGHRS, CDR2 YFSETQ. Trimming at V came to 4 bases and at J to 7 bases, leaving 10 bases not matched to a gene. This CDR3 region has 15 residues. The CDR3 DNA is TGCGCCAGCAGCCCAGGTGGACAGGGGGACTTTGAAGCTTTCTTT. Translating gives CASSPGGQGDFEAFF.

The chain is built from TRBV5-6 and TRBJ1-1; 7 bases are a match to TRBD1. This CDR3 is 14 amino acids long. From germline, CDR1 is SGHDT and CDR2 YYEEEE. V lost 1 base and J lost 4; bases outside the gene matches: 4. In DNA, the CDR3 is TGTGCCAGCAGCTTGAGGGGGCTGGGCACTGAAGCTTTCTTT. Amino acid sequence: CASSLRGLGTEAFF.

The J gene is TRBJ1-6, the V gene TRBV2, with 9 bases identical to TRBD1. The V gene end was trimmed by 6 bases and the J gene end by 8 bases; junction bases not matched to a gene: 8. Germline CDR1 reads SNHLY; CDR2 reads FYNNEI. The CDR3 is made up of 15 amino acids. CDR3 bases: TGTGCCAGCAGCCTACAGGGGGCGTTTGATTCACCCCTCCACTTT. It encodes CASSLQGAFDSPLHF.

J is TRBJ1-5 and V is TRBV30; D unclear. In germline, CDR1 is GTSNPN, CDR2 SVGIG (reference sequence). There are 15 residues in the CDR3. V was trimmed by 0 bases and J by 0 bases, leaving 9 bases between them. For the CDR3, the DNA is TGTGCCTGGAGTGTACGGGGAGTTAGCAATCAGCCCCAGCATTTT. Its translation is CAWSVRGVSNQPQHF.

CDR3 in DNA: TGTGCCAGCAGCCCCGAAAGGGTAGGCAGGGGCTATAATTCACCCCTCCACTTT. It codes for CASSPERVGRGYNSPLHF. The chain carries TRBV7-7 and TRBJ1-6, with D possibly being TRBD1 (6 bases). The CDR3 runs to 18 residues. The V end lost 5 bases, the J end lost 3 bases, and 20 bases lay between the germline ends. From germline, CDR1 is SSHAT and CDR2 FNYEAQ (reference sequence).

This clone was found once. The conserved phenylalanine or tryptophan normally closing the CDR3 is absent here, so this likely arose from a read error. No DNA is shown, since the ends of the CDR3 on it are uncertain; the CDR3 is the one TCRdb lists. The chain couples TRBV20-1 to TRBJ2-3; the table's D gene call, TRBD1, was not cross checked with the DNA. The germline CDR1 and CDR2 sequences are DFQATT and SNEGSKA (reference sequence). The CDR3 has 10 amino acids, counting both end residues. CDR3: CSARGDRGRI.